This record covers a single TCR beta chain. The CDR3 covers 14 residues. The ends lost 8 bases at V and 6 bases at J; junction bases unmatched: 11. The germline V gene encodes CDR1 MNHEY and CDR2 SVGAGI. The entry originates in a study of blood T cell repertoires in COVID-19. Background on the study: Samples came from the United States, Italy and Spain, spanning acute and convalescent COVID-19. Nucleic acid was either cDNA or gDNA, and it came from T cells, B-cell-depleted T cells, or PBMCs.

Original analysis: It was from reference gene primer amplification that nucleated cell counts were estimated. The protocol was immunoSEQ multiplex PCR, while the TCRdb copy is restricted to in-frame clones and leaves out a portion. The V and J calls and clone size are taken from that table; D and trimming were inferred from the DNA. Of 150,000 to 200,000 clones detected, around nine tenths appear once; the ten largest clones hold 2.5% to 4%. The receptor was derived from a man between 70 and 80 years old with acute or convalescent COVID-19. This chain links TRBV6-5 with TRBJ2-7, with 9 positions matching TRBD1. The specimen sequenced was peripheral blood. The chain's CDR3 is CASRRDRDHLEQYF. The CDR3 bases are TGTGCCAGCCGTAGGGACAGGGACCATCTCGAGCAGTACTTC.